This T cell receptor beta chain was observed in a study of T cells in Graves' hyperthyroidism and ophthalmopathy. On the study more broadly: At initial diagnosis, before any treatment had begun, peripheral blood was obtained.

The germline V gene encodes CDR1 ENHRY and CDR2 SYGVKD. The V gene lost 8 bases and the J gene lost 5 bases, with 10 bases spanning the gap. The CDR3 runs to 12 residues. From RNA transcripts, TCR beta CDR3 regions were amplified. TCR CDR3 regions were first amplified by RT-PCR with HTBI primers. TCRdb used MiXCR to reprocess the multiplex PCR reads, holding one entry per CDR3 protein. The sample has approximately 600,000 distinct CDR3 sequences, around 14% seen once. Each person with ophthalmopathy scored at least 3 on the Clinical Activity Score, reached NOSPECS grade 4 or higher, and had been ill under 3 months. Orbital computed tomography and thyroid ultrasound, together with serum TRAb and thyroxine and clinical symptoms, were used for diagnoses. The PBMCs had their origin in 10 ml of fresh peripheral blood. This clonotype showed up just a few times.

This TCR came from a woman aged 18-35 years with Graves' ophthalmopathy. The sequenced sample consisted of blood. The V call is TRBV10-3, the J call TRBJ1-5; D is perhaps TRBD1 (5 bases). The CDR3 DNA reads TGTGCCATCCGGGACGGGGATCAGCCCCAGCATTTT. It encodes CAIRDGDQPQHF.